These T cell receptor beta chains were read from a single sample in a study of blood T cells in healthy people across ages. TCRdb ran MiXCR on the 5' RACE reads and lists one entry per CDR3 protein. The sample holds roughly 1,300,000 distinct CDR3 sequences, approximately 63% seen once. Sequencing was done on a sample of blood. These receptors all stem from a young man in good health. The CDR3 runs from the conserved cysteine through the conserved F or W. The D gene is left open where the match is weak. Clone sizes are given selectively: once, few, many, or a class where the clone is expanded.

clone_size,cdr3_length,v_call,j_call,d_call,cdr3_aa,cdr3_nt
once,15,TRBV7-2,TRBJ2-2,NA,CASSSKTSNTGELFF,TGTGCCAGCAGCTCTAAGACTAGTAACACCGGAGAGCTGTTTTTT
NA,11,TRBV2,TRBJ2-5,NA,CASSEAGAQYF,TGTGCCAGCAGTGAAGCGGGCGCGCAGTACTTC
NA,14,TRBV5-1,TRBJ1-2,NA,CASRFRPVFNGYTF,TGCGCCAGCAGGTTCAGACCAGTGTTTAATGGCTACACCTTC
NA,15,TRBV4-1,TRBJ2-7,NA,CASSQALGGTYEQYF,TGCGCCAGCAGCCAGGCGCTAGGAGGTACCTACGAGCAGTACTTC
once,12,TRBV6-2/TRBV6-3,TRBJ1-5,NA,CASRGRDQPQHF,TGTGCCAGCAGAGGCAGGGATCAGCCCCAGCATTTT
many,14,TRBV28,TRBJ2-5,NA,CASSLRPAQETQYF,TGTGCCAGCAGTTTAAGACCCGCACAAGAGACCCAGTACTTC
NA,12,TRBV6-6,TRBJ2-1,NA,CASRKKFNEQFF,TGTGCCAGCAGAAAGAAGTTCAATGAGCAGTTCTTC
NA,15,TRBV18,TRBJ2-7,NA,CASSNRAGEDYEQYF,TGTGCCAGCTCTAACCGGGCAGGGGAAGACTACGAGCAGTACTTC
NA,13,TRBV28,TRBJ1-2,NA,CASTPGGAGRYTF,TGTGCCAGCACCCCAGGCGGGGCTGGTCGCTACACCTTC
NA,13,TRBV6-1,TRBJ1-6,NA,CASTRVSNSPLHF,TGTGCCAGCACCAGGGTCTCTAATTCACCCCTCCACTTT
NA,15,TRBV5-1,TRBJ2-5,NA,CASSLGQLKVETQYF,TGCGCCAGCAGCTTAGGACAGTTAAAGGTGGAGACCCAGTACTTC
NA,18,TRBV4-1,TRBJ2-6,NA,CASSLGRSRETGANVLTF,TGCGCCAGCAGCCTAGGTAGGTCGCGCGAGACTGGGGCCAACGTCCTGACTTTC
NA,15,TRBV27,TRBJ2-7,TRBD2,CASSLGASGTYEQYF,TGTGCCAGCAGTTTAGGGGCTAGCGGAACCTACGAGCAGTACTTC
few,17,TRBV7-9,TRBJ1-2,TRBD1,CASSFPSGGQANYGYTF,TGTGCCAGCAGCTTCCCCTCGGGGGGACAGGCTAACTATGGCTACACCTTC
once,15,TRBV6-5,TRBJ2-5,TRBD2,CASSYTTSGRARQYF,TGTGCCAGCAGTTACACGACTAGCGGGAGGGCCCGGCAGTACTTC
NA,15,TRBV5-1,TRBJ2-5,NA,CASSFEGLVQETQYF,TGCGCCAGCAGCTTCGAAGGGTTGGTTCAAGAGACCCAGTACTTC
NA,16,TRBV6-5,TRBJ2-1,TRBD2,CASRPSGTSGYNEQFF,TGTGCCAGCAGGCCGTCCGGGACTAGCGGCTACAATGAGCAGTTCTTC